These 25 T cell receptor beta chains were all obtained from the same sample, sequenced in a study of cytomegalovirus exposure and HLA in healthy donors. Profiling relied on immunoSEQ multiplex PCR, and the TCRdb table lists in-frame clones only, not all of them. The table records over 120,000 clones, around 90% of them present only once. The sample taken for sequencing was PBMCs. The receptors derive from a woman under 40 in good health and CMV-seropositive.

The chain carries TRBV5-1 and TRBJ2-7; D remains ambiguous. The CDR3 contains 13 residues. CDR1 is SGHRS and CDR2 is YFSETQ in the germline V gene. V lost 0 bases and J 5 bases, leaving 9 bases between the germline ends. CDR3 loop: CASSLGRVNEQYF. In nucleotides, the CDR3 is TGCGCCAGCAGCTTGGGTCGGGTCAACGAGCAGTACTTC.

This rearrangement joins TRBV19 to TRBJ2-7; D unresolved. The CDR3 spans 15 residues. V was pared by 4 bases and J by 0 bases, with 13 bases between. Germline V gene sequence: CDR1 LNHDA, CDR2 SQIVND (reference sequence). As DNA, the CDR3 is TGTGCCAGTAGTAGCAACTTAAGAAGCTCCTACGAGCAGTACTTC. It specifies CASSSNLRSSYEQYF.

Points on this clone: One end of the junction is discordant with germline, which a read error may explain. V and J are TRBV7-2 and TRBJ2-1; D not certain. Germline V gives CDR1 SGHTA, CDR2 FQGNSA. This CDR3 is built from 14 residues. CDR3 sequence: CASSRRSPYNEQFF. CDR3 nucleotide sequence: TGTGCCAGCAGCCGCCGGAGCCCCTATAATGAGCAGTTCTTC.

This sequence joins TRBV28 and TRBJ1-1; tentatively, D is TRBD1 (6 bases). The CDR3 covers 13 residues. Germline V CDR1 and CDR2: MDHEN, SYDVKM. V was clipped by 4 bases and J by 7 bases, with 13 bases between them. CDR3 DNA: TGTGCCAGCAGTTCATGGGACACTAATGAAGCTTTCTTT. It codes for CASSSWDTNEAFF.

The J gene is TRBJ2-5, the V gene TRBV7-6, with 13 bases lining up with TRBD2. The CDR3 length is 17 residues. Trimming at V came to 0 bases and at J to 5 bases, leaving 6 bases not matched to a gene. Looked up from germline, CDR1 is SGHVS and CDR2 is FNYEAQ. CDR3 coding DNA: TGTGCCAGCAGCTTAGCACTAGCGGGGGGGGTTTCGGAGACCCAGTACTTC. The encoded protein is CASSLALAGGVSETQYF.

This rearrangement joins TRBV11-3 to TRBJ2-1; D uncertain. The V end lost 0 bases, the J end lost 9 bases, and 21 bases lay between the germline ends. The CDR3 loop spans 17 amino acids. In germline, CDR1 is SGHNT, CDR2 YENEEA. The CDR3 loop is CASSLDLSPDGSGEQFF. The CDR3 bases are TGTGCCAGCAGCTTAGATTTGAGTCCCGACGGGTCCGGTGAGCAGTTCTTC.

This clone was detected once. The V and J genes are TRBV2 and TRBJ2-4; a weak D match, TRBD2 (6 bases). V gave up 6 bases and J gave up 3 bases, with 6 bases separating them. The CDR3 consists of 12 residues. Germline CDR1 and CDR2: SNHLY and FYNNEI. CDR3 in amino acids: CASREGKNIQYF. The CDR3 region has the DNA TGTGCCAGCAGGGAGGGCAAAAACATTCAGTACTTC.

This sequence joins TRBV6-5 and TRBJ2-7, with 10 bases that match TRBD2. Germline lookup yields CDR1 MNHEY and CDR2 SVGAGI. Unmatched junction bases numbered 5, after V lost 5 bases and J lost 4 bases. The CDR3 is 14 amino acids. This chain's CDR3 is CASSRLAGLYEQYF. CDR3 nucleotides: TGTGCCAGCAGTAGACTAGCGGGCCTTTACGAGCAGTACTTC.

This chain joins TRBV19 and TRBJ1-2; maybe TRBD1 (5 bases). The CDR3 totals 15 residues. V lost 2 bases and J lost 3, with 13 bases in between. Germline CDR1 and CDR2: LNHDA and SQIVND (reference sequence). CDR3 DNA: TGTGCCAGTAGTATACCCTCACGGGGGGACTATGGCTACACCTTC. Protein product: CASSIPSRGDYGYTF.

This clone has a single count. The chain uses TRBV2 and TRBJ2-5; 7 positions match TRBD1. Germline CDR1 reads SNHLY; CDR2 reads FYNNEI. The CDR3 is 15 residues long. The ends lost 9 bases at V and 2 bases at J; junction bases unmatched: 12. CDR3 nucleotides: TGTGCCAGAGGTAAAAGACAGGGCCTACAAGAGACCCAGTACTTC. Translation gives CARGKRQGLQETQYF.

The V gene is TRBV29-1, the J gene TRBJ2-2, with TRBD1 as a possible D gene (5 bases). In germline, CDR1 is SQVTM, CDR2 ANQGSEA. V lost 6 bases and J 6 bases, leaving 20 bases between the germline ends. The length of the CDR3 is 15 residues. The CDR3 loop reads CSVPLRGLWPGELFF. CDR3 nucleotide sequence: TGCAGCGTCCCCTTAAGGGGTCTCTGGCCCGGGGAGCTGTTTTTT.

This chain uses TRBV27 with TRBJ2-5; 7 nucleotides line up with TRBD1. The CDR3 sequence is 15 residues long. From germline, CDR1 is MNHEY and CDR2 SMNVEV (reference sequence). Unmatched junction bases numbered 5, after V lost 0 bases and J lost 4 bases. CDR3 sequence reads: CASSLSGGNRETQYF. CDR3 coding DNA: TGTGCCAGCAGTTTATCAGGGGGCAACAGAGAGACCCAGTACTTC.

V gene TRBV5-1 combines with J gene TRBJ2-5, with D perhaps matching TRBD2 (5 bases). V lost 4 bases and J 1 base, leaving 11 bases between the germline ends. Germline-derived CDR1 and CDR2 are SGHRS and YFSETQ. The CDR3 extends over 14 amino acids. CDR3 nucleotide sequence: TGCGCCAGCAGCCTCCGAGGGTTCCAAGAGACCCAGTACTTC. Encoded protein: CASSLRGFQETQYF.

This clone was detected only once. The J gene is TRBJ1-2, the V gene TRBV6-5; D gene uncertain. V lost 2 bases, J lost 8 bases, and 12 bases lay in between. Germline-derived CDR1 and CDR2 are MNHEY and SVGAGI. The CDR3 covers 13 residues. The DNA for the CDR3 is TGTGCCAGCAGTTACGCCAGGTCGGGAGGCTACACCTTC. Translated: CASSYARSGGYTF.

The chain employs TRBV10-3 and TRBJ2-7; the match to TRBD1 covers 9 bases. The CDR3 length is 13 residues. Germline-derived CDR1 and CDR2 are ENHRY and SYGVKD. Unmatched junction bases numbered 8, after V lost 7 bases and J lost 7 bases. The CDR3 DNA reads as TGTGCCATCACCCCCGACAGGGGGAGGGAGCAGTACTTC. It translates to CAITPDRGREQYF.

The chain links TRBV9 to TRBJ2-1, with 10 positions matching TRBD2. V was pared by 0 bases and J by 8 bases, with 8 bases of the junction left unmatched. The CDR3 has 16 residues. CDR1 is SGDLS, CDR2 YYNGEE, per germline. CDR3: CASSVAPAGGMDEQFF. As DNA, the CDR3 is TGTGCCAGCAGCGTAGCTCCAGCGGGAGGGATGGATGAGCAGTTCTTC.

The chain carries TRBV5-1 and TRBJ2-4, with D perhaps TRBD1 (6 bases). Per the germline V gene, CDR1 is SGHRS and CDR2 is YFSETQ. CDR3 length: 14 residues. With 1 base removed from V and 11 bases from J, the gap between germline ends came to 16 bases. This chain's CDR3 is CASSLTGTEYVQYF. In DNA form, the CDR3 reads TGCGCCAGCAGCTTGACAGGGACGGAATACGTTCAGTACTTC.

The chain has TRBV11-2 and TRBJ2-3; perhaps TRBD1 as D (6 bases). CDR1 is SGHAT and CDR2 is FQNNGV in the germline V gene. This CDR3 has 13 residues. Between the trimmed V and J ends, which lost 8 bases and 4 bases, there was a span of 13 bases. CDR3 in amino acids: CASSSWGPDTQYF. Written as DNA, the CDR3 is TGTGCCAGCTCCTCGTGGGGGCCAGATACGCAGTATTTT.

The chain couples TRBV5-4 to TRBJ2-2; D is possibly TRBD1 (6 bases). The CDR3 is 14 residues long. The germline gives CDR1 SGHNT, CDR2 YYREEE (reference sequence). The ends were cut back, 3 bases at V and 6 bases at J, with 12 bases in the middle. CDR3: CASSSASGAGELFF. For the CDR3, the DNA is TGTGCCAGCAGCTCCGCATCAGGGGCCGGGGAGCTGTTTTTT.

This chain links TRBV2 with TRBJ2-4; 7 bases fit TRBD2. Germline V gene data show CDR1 as SNHLY and CDR2 as FYNNEI. Trimming at V came to 11 bases and at J to 2 bases, leaving 9 bases not matched to a gene. This CDR3 region has 14 residues. CDR3 region: CASTSTSTKNIQYF. The CDR3 DNA reads TGTGCCTCCACATCGACTAGCACCAAAAACATTCAGTACTTC.

The chain combines TRBV28 with TRBJ2-7; 9 nucleotides align to TRBD1. The CDR3 consists of 15 residues. The junction had 11 bases not matched to a gene; V was cut back by 6 bases and J by 5 bases. Germline lookup yields CDR1 MDHEN and CDR2 SYDVKM. CDR3 protein: CASSSIQGAVDEQYF. The CDR3, as DNA: TGTGCCAGCAGCTCCATACAGGGGGCTGTCGACGAGCAGTACTTC.

This sequence joins TRBV13 and TRBJ2-3, with D possibly being TRBD1 (6 bases). Trimming stripped 0 bases from V and 9 bases from J, with 13 bases between. The CDR3 runs to 14 residues. Germline assignment: CDR1 PRHDT and CDR2 FYEKMQ (reference sequence). The CDR3 bases are TGTGCCAGCAGCTTAGGCGGGGACACCAACACGCAGTATTTT. Translating it yields CASSLGGDTNTQYF.

V and J are TRBV27 and TRBJ2-2; 9 nucleotides agree with TRBD2. Germline values: CDR1 MNHEY, CDR2 SMNVEV (reference sequence). V lost 0 bases, J lost 5 bases, and 7 bases stayed unmatched. The CDR3 has 17 residues. The CDR3 sequence is CASSLSPSGMGTGELFF. The CDR3 bases are TGTGCCAGCAGTTTATCCCCTAGCGGGATGGGGACCGGGGAGCTGTTTTTT.

The chain recombines TRBV14 with TRBJ2-5; the D gene is possibly TRBD1 (5 bases). The CDR3 is 15 residues long. Trimming pared 2 bases from V and 1 base from J, leaving 11 bases between. CDR1 and CDR2 from the germline V gene are SGHDN and FVKESK. The CDR3 protein is CASSQLEGVQETQYF. DNA of the CDR3: TGTGCCAGCAGCCAACTCGAAGGGGTCCAAGAGACCCAGTACTTC.

The chain is built from TRBV27 and TRBJ2-5; 10 bases match TRBD2. After removal of 6 bases from V and 1 base from J, the junction contained 11 bases not matched to a gene. CDR1 is MNHEY and CDR2 is SMNVEV in the germline V gene (reference sequence). This CDR3 is 17 amino acids long. CDR3 region: CASRRAPGTSVQETQYF. The CDR3 DNA reads as TGTGCCAGCAGAAGGGCACCCGGGACTAGCGTCCAAGAGACCCAGTACTTC.